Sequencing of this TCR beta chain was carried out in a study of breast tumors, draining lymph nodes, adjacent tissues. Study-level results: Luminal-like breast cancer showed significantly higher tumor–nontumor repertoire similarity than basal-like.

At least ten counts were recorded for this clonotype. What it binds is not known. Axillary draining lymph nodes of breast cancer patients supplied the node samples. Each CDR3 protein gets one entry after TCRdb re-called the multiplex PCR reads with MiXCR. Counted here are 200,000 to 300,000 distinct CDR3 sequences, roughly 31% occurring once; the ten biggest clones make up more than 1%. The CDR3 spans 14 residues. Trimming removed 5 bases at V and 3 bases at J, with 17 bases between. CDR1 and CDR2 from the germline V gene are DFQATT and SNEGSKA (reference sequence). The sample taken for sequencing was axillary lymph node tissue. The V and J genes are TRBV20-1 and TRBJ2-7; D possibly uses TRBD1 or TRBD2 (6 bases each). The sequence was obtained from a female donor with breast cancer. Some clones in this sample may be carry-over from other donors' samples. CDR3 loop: CSAPRGRGDYEQYF. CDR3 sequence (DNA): TGCAGTGCTCCCAGGGGTAGGGGGGACTACGAGCAGTACTTC.